The following is a TCR beta chain sequence with its context. Its target is not known. This entry belongs to a study of cytomegalovirus exposure and HLA in healthy donors. Germline V gene lookup returns CDR1 SGHDT and CDR2 YYEEEE. V was pared by 2 bases and J by 3 bases, with 18 bases between. This CDR3 is built from 16 residues. The PCR ran on 60 Vbeta and 13 Jbeta primers. Study processing details: In a later analysis, some 10 million of approximately 86 million unique beta chains occurred in at least two donors. Sequenced by immunoSEQ multiplex PCR; TCRdb stores in-frame clones only, minus some. V and J calls and clone size are copied from that table; D and trimming were computed from the DNA. The sample consists of roughly 110,000 clones, 77% of them appearing once. The study, taken as a whole, reports: A list of approximately 150 TCR beta chains associated with cytomegalovirus was given. Rarity characterized most TCR sequences, yet some public TCRs appeared in many donors. HLA alleles were associated with 15,000 to 20,000 TCR beta sequences in a later analysis at 0.05 false discovery rate.

The TCR comes from a male donor in good health and CMV-seronegative. The chain employs TRBV5-6 and TRBJ2-7; TRBD2 might be the D (6 bases). The sample comprised PBMCs. Here the CDR3 reads CASSFTTGVPFYEQYF. In DNA, the CDR3 is TGTGCCAGCAGCTTCACAACGGGGGTCCCTTTCTACGAGCAGTACTTC.